The 10 T cell receptor beta chains below come from one sample, sequenced in a study of T cells in Graves' hyperthyroidism and ophthalmopathy. TCR beta CDR3 regions were amplified from RNA transcripts. An initial round of RT-PCR targeting the TCR CDR3 relied on the HTBI primer set. TCRdb re-derived calls from the multiplex PCR reads in MiXCR, one entry per CDR3 protein. Of hundreds of thousands of distinct CDR3 sequences in the sample, 11% to 15% were seen once. The sequencing sample was made of blood. These receptors originate from a woman aged 18-29 years with Graves' hyperthyroidism.

This clonotype was picked up a small number of times. A clone one base away is much larger, so this may be a read error. The CDR3 DNA reads TGTGCCAGCAGGAAGCGGGAAGAGAACACCAGGGAGCTGTTTTTT. Residues: CASRKREENTRELFF. The chain carries TRBV2 and TRBJ2-2, with TRBD2 identical over 7 bases. The length of the CDR3 is 15 residues. Germline CDR1 SNHLY, CDR2 FYNNEI.

In this sample, this clonotype turned up a few times. J is TRBJ2-1 and V is TRBV5-1; TRBD2 agrees at 12 bases. Germline loops: CDR1 SGHRS, CDR2 YFSETQ. V lost 5 bases and J lost 3; bases outside the gene matches: 18. The CDR3 is 20 residues long. CDR3 in DNA: TGCGCCAGCAGGCAGGATTCTAGCGGGAGGGCGTCCACCCTCTACAATGAGCAGTTCTTC. Protein sequence: CASRQDSSGRASTLYNEQFF.

There are a few counts of this clonotype. The chain couples TRBV5-6 to TRBJ2-4; D possibly matches TRBD1 or TRBD2 (5 bases each). The CDR3 contains 16 residues. V was pared by 0 bases and J by 0 bases, with 10 bases between. Germline V gene lookup returns CDR1 SGHDT and CDR2 YYEEEE. The chain's CDR3 is CASSLGLGVAKNIQYF. CDR3 DNA: TGTGCCAGCAGCTTGGGCCTGGGGGTAGCCAAAAACATTCAGTACTTC.

The genes are TRBV7-8 and TRBJ2-1, with 11 bases identical to TRBD1. The CDR3 is made up of 15 amino acids. The trim removed 5 bases at V and 8 bases at J, leaving 8 bases unmatched. CDR1 SGHVS and CDR2 FQNEAQ come from the germline V gene. In DNA, the CDR3 is TGTGCCAGCAGCGCCGGGACAGGGGGTTTCGATGAGCAGTTCTTC. Translated: CASSAGTGGFDEQFF.

At least ten counts were recorded for this clonotype. This chain connects TRBV30 to TRBJ1-1, with a possible D match to TRBD1 (5 bases). The V end was cut by 5 bases, the J end by 3 bases, with 10 bases between. Germline assignment: CDR1 GTSNPN and CDR2 SVGIG (reference sequence). The CDR3 has 12 amino acids. The chain's CDR3 is CAWEPGDTEAFF. CDR3 nucleotides: TGTGCCTGGGAACCGGGGGACACTGAAGCTTTCTTT.

This clonotype has more than one count but fewer than ten. The genes are TRBV9 and TRBJ2-7; 7 bases align to TRBD1. The CDR3 extends over 15 amino acids. With 4 bases clipped from V and 2 bases from J, the junction kept 9 bases outside the gene matches. CDR1 SGDLS and CDR2 YYNGEE come from the germline V gene. The CDR3 sequence: CASSLGDSQTYEQYF. CDR3 coding DNA: TGTGCCAGCAGCCTCGGGGACAGTCAAACCTACGAGCAGTACTTC.

This clonotype was counted many times. The chain joins TRBV20-1 to TRBJ2-1; D might be TRBD2 (6 bases). The germline V gene has CDR1 DFQATT and CDR2 SNEGSKA (reference sequence). V was cut by 3 bases and J by 4 bases, with 16 bases left in between. The CDR3 has 15 amino acids. The CDR3 nucleotides are TGCAGTGCTAGGGTAGCGGAGGGCTTGTACAATGAGCAGTTCTTC. This sequence encodes CSARVAEGLYNEQFF.

This clonotype appeared a few times. The V and J genes are TRBV5-4 and TRBJ2-1; D not certain. CDR3 length equals 16 residues. V was trimmed by 3 bases and J by 8 bases, leaving 21 bases between them. Germline CDR1 SGHNT, CDR2 YYREEE (reference sequence). CDR3 loop: CASSWFSRYRWDEQFF. CDR3 coding DNA: TGTGCCAGCAGCTGGTTTTCGCGGTACCGATGGGATGAGCAGTTCTTC.

Concerning this clonotype: This clone may be a read error of a much larger clone one base away. This chain links TRBV7-9 with TRBJ2-7; 10 bases align to TRBD1. Per germline, CDR1 SEHNR and CDR2 FQNEAQ (reference sequence). The junction had 2 bases not matched to a gene; V was cut back by 5 bases and J by 1 base. CDR3 length equals 14 residues. CDR3 protein: CASSKGQGSYEQYF. The CDR3 bases are TGTGCCAGCAGCAAGGGACAGGGGTCCTACGAGCAGTACTTC. The full variable domain, completed using reference TRBV7-9 and TRBJ2-7, is DTGVSQNPRHKITKRGQNVTFRCDPISEHNRLYWYRQTLGQGPEFLTYFQNEAQLEKSRLLSDRFSAERPKGSFSTLEIQRTEQGDSAMYLCASSKGQGSYEQYFGPGTRLTVT.

The rearrangement uses TRBV4-1 and TRBJ2-1; perhaps TRBD2 as D (6 bases). The CDR3 totals 15 residues. With 2 bases removed from V and 3 bases from J, the gap between germline ends came to 11 bases. CDR1 MGHRA and CDR2 YSYEKL come from the germline V gene. The CDR3 DNA reads TGCGCCAGCAGCCAAAAACTAGCTTTCTACAATGAGCAGTTCTTC. The encoded protein is CASSQKLAFYNEQFF.